This TCR beta chain appears in the sequencing data of a study of blood T cell repertoires in COVID-19. In the authors' workflow: Scientists estimated how many nucleated cells there were by amplifying reference gene primers. Clones were sequenced by immunoSEQ multiplex PCR, and TCRdb holds only the in-frame ones, with some missing. V and J calls and clone size come straight from that table; D and trimming were deduced from the DNA. The data contain around 58,000 clones, just over 85% of them singletons. Trimming at V came to 5 bases and at J to 5 bases, leaving 9 bases not matched to a gene. This CDR3 region has 16 residues. Germline V gives CDR1 ENHRY, CDR2 SYGVKD.

Sample: peripheral blood. The chain is built from TRBV10-3 and TRBJ2-2; 9 positions agree with TRBD1. The sequence derives from a human donor in a cohort sampled during active COVID-19. CDR3: CAISKSLGTGTGELFF. CDR3 sequence (DNA): TGTGCCATCAGTAAAAGTCTCGGGACAGGGACCGGGGAGCTGTTTTTT.